The clone carrying this T cell receptor (beta chain) was observed once. The antigen is undetermined. Sequencing was performed with immunoSEQ multiplex PCR; in TCRdb, only in-frame clones are kept and a portion is missing. The repertoire holds approximately 100,000 clones, with 90% to 95% as singletons. This specimen belongs to a study of T cell responses to AZD1222 COVID-19 vaccine. J was trimmed by 4 bases and V by 0 bases; bases with no gene match: 8. Germline CDR1 SGHTA, CDR2 FQGTGA. CDR3 size: 16 residues. Study results and limitations: Repertoire sampling happened only post peak T cell response. It was only a handful of AZD1222 recipients who were seropositive at baseline. Spike-specific TCR breadth and depth grew following two AZD1222 doses.

The receptor's source is an adult in good health. The chain has TRBV7-3 and TRBJ1-2; 7 nucleotides align to TRBD1. Sequences were derived from peripheral blood, sampled on day 0 of AZD1222 vaccination. The CDR3 DNA follows: TGTGCCAGCAGCTTAACCAGGGGGTCGGTTTCCTATGGCTACACCTTC. Protein sequence: CASSLTRGSVSYGYTF.